The sequence of this T cell receptor beta chain was determined in a study of cytomegalovirus exposure and HLA in healthy donors. Study-wide background: As released early, the data held 75 million to 90 million unique TCRs from HLA-typed donors.

Worth noting for this clone: The target antigen is unknown.

Notes on the study in general: Most TCR sequences proved rare, with some public TCRs found in many donors. Within the data, a cluster of highly shared sequence variants was likely a sequencing artifact.

In the PCR, 60 Vbeta and 13 Jbeta primers were used. Data came from immunoSEQ multiplex PCR; TCRdb stores just in-frame clones and leaves some out. The sample holds some 120,000 clones; about 79% are singletons and the top ten take more than 1.5%. The V and J ends lost 0 bases and 1 base respectively, with 15 bases between them. There are 17 residues in the CDR3. Sequences were obtained from PBMCs. The TCR comes from a man aged 18 to 29 in good health and CMV-seronegative. The chain recombines TRBV23-1 with TRBJ2-5; D unclear. TRBV23-1 is an ORF, with its function uncertain. The CDR3 DNA is TGCGCCAGCAGTCAATCGAGGAAGCGACCATTCCAAGAGACCCAGTACTTC. It codes for CASSQSRKRPFQETQYF.